This T cell receptor beta chain was identified in a study of blood T cell repertoires in COVID-19. This clone was found once. Data came from immunoSEQ multiplex PCR; TCRdb stores just in-frame clones and leaves some out. The table lists roughly 440,000 clones, approximately 88% of them singletons. This CDR3 spans 13 amino acids. Germline CDR1 MNHEY, CDR2 SVGAGI. V dropped 7 bases and J dropped 3 bases, with 12 bases sitting between them. This sequence originates from a woman aged 45-65 years with COVID-19, enrolled during active disease. The V call is TRBV6-5, the J call TRBJ1-1; no reliable D call. The specimen was peripheral blood. The CDR3, as DNA: TGTGCCAGCACGACTACCGGGGACACTGAAGCTTTCTTT. Amino acid sequence: CASTTTGDTEAFF.